The 16 T cell receptor beta chains presented below share a single source sample, sequenced in a study of blood T cell repertoires in COVID-19. Measured with immunoSEQ multiplex PCR; TCRdb has only the in-frame clones, and not every one. Among 95,000 to 120,000 clones, around 84% were seen once, and the ten largest hold about 13%. Specimen: peripheral blood. Receptors were obtained from a human donor in a cohort sampled during active COVID-19.

This clone was picked up a small number of times. The V and J genes are TRBV2 and TRBJ2-6; D ambiguous. The V gene lost 3 bases and the J gene lost 0 bases, with 3 bases spanning the gap. The CDR3 runs 14 residues. From germline, CDR1 is SNHLY and CDR2 FYNNEI. In nucleotides, the CDR3 is TGTGCCAGCAGTGATTACTCTGGGGCCAACGTCCTGACTTTC. This sequence encodes CASSDYSGANVLTF.

DNA of the CDR3: TGTGCCAGCAGCCGGGACTATAGGGGACAGGGTAGCCATGGCTACACCTTC. This translates into CASSRDYRGQGSHGYTF. The chain is built from TRBV3-1 (or the pseudogene TRBV3-2) and TRBJ1-2; TRBD1 matches 9 bases. From germline, CDR1 is LGHDT and CDR2 YNNKEL (reference sequence). Trimming at V came to 4 bases and at J to 6 bases, leaving 15 bases not matched to a gene. CDR3 size: 17 residues.

This clone has more than one count but fewer than ten. The chain has TRBV6-1 and TRBJ1-5; no clear D gene. The CDR3 spans 13 residues. Germline V lookup: CDR1 MNHNS, CDR2 SASEGT. V gave up 3 bases and J gave up 7 bases, with 10 bases separating them. In DNA form, the CDR3 reads TGTGCCAGCAGTGATTACGAGGCGCAGCCCCAGCATTTT. Encoded protein: CASSDYEAQPQHF.

The rearrangement joins TRBV4-2 to TRBJ1-3; D unresolved. Trimming cost V 4 bases and J 0 bases, with 10 bases left between them. CDR1 and CDR2 (germline): LGHNA, YNFKEQ. This CDR3 has 15 amino acids. CDR3 amino acids: CASSPEEISGNTIYF. As DNA, the CDR3 is TGTGCCAGCAGCCCCGAGGAGATCTCTGGAAACACCATATATTTT.

This clone was recorded once. V and J are TRBV11-2 and TRBJ1-1, with D uncertain. CDR3 length: 14 residues. Germline V gene lookup returns CDR1 SGHAT and CDR2 FQNNGV. The V and J ends lost 0 bases and 7 bases respectively, with 12 bases between them. The CDR3 region is CASSLDRGWGEAFF. In DNA, the CDR3 is TGTGCCAGCAGCTTAGACCGGGGTTGGGGTGAAGCTTTCTTT.

The rearrangement links TRBV2 to TRBJ1-1; D is uncertain. CDR1 is SNHLY and CDR2 is FYNNEI in the germline V gene. CDR3 length: 14 amino acids. The V gene lost 2 bases and the J gene lost 4 bases, with 11 bases spanning the gap. CDR3 DNA sequence: TGTGCCAGCAGTGAATTGGGCATCGCCACTGAAGCTTTCTTT. Translated: CASSELGIATEAFF.

V is TRBV19 and J is TRBJ2-2; TRBD1 might be the D (9 bases). This CDR3 region has 15 residues. CDR1 is LNHDA and CDR2 is SQIVND in the germline V gene (reference sequence). With 7 bases removed from V and 11 bases from J, the gap between germline ends came to 23 bases. The CDR3 DNA reads TGTGCCAGTACCCCGGGGGGGACAGGGCTATCCGAGCTGTTTTTT. Residues: CASTPGGTGLSELFF.

The rearrangement uses TRBV5-1 and TRBJ2-3, with 7 bases aligning to TRBD1. The germline V gene encodes CDR1 SGHRS and CDR2 YFSETQ. Trimming removed 2 bases from V and 5 bases from J; junction bases left unmatched: 8. The CDR3 runs to 15 residues. This CDR3 reads CASSFRGPRGDTQYF. The CDR3 DNA is TGCGCCAGCAGCTTTAGGGGGCCTCGGGGAGATACGCAGTATTTT.

This clone was seen only once. The chain joins TRBV25-1 to TRBJ2-1; TRBD2 aligns across 9 bases. The CDR3 is 15 residues long. CDR1 and CDR2 from the germline V gene are MGHDK and SYGVNS. The V segment lost 7 bases and the J segment 1 base; nucleotides outside the gene matches: 5. In nucleotides, the CDR3 is TGTGCCAGCATTCCAGCGGGGGGATCCTACAATGAGCAGTTCTTC. It codes for CASIPAGGSYNEQFF.

This chain joins TRBV11-2 and TRBJ1-1, with D perhaps TRBD1 (6 bases). CDR1 SGHAT and CDR2 FQNNGV come from the germline V gene. The CDR3 length is 15 residues. The ends were cut back, 4 bases at V and 4 bases at J, with 16 bases in the middle. CDR3 nucleotide sequence: TGTGCCAGCAGCTGGAATCAGGGGACTATCACTGAAGCTTTCTTT. It yields the protein CASSWNQGTITEAFF.

The V and J genes are TRBV30 and TRBJ1-5; no definite D call. V was pared by 4 bases and J by 5 bases, with 9 bases between. This CDR3 region has 12 residues. The germline gives CDR1 GTSNPN, CDR2 SVGIG (reference sequence). This CDR3 is CAWNRGDQPQHF. The CDR3 DNA sequence: TGTGCCTGGAATCGGGGAGATCAGCCCCAGCATTTT.

The chain couples TRBV6-1 to TRBJ1-5; possibly TRBD1 for D (6 bases). CDR1 is MNHNS, CDR2 SASEGT, per germline. This CDR3 comprises 15 residues. The V and J ends lost 5 bases and 9 bases respectively, with 20 bases between them. For the CDR3, the DNA is TGTGCCAGCAGTCACCAGGCAGGGGCCGGCTGGCCCCAGCATTTT. Protein: CASSHQAGAGWPQHF.

A few counts support this clone. The gene calls are TRBV28 and TRBJ2-2, with 7 positions matching TRBD1. This CDR3 region has 15 residues. Germline CDR1 reads MDHEN; CDR2 reads SYDVKM. Unmatched junction bases numbered 9, after V lost 5 bases and J lost 6 bases. The CDR3, as DNA: TGTGCCAGCAGTCGGGACAGCCCCGGACCCGGGGAGCTGTTTTTT. Amino acids: CASSRDSPGPGELFF.

The chain uses TRBV7-2 and TRBJ2-1; D ambiguous. V lost 1 base and J lost 10, with 11 bases in between. This CDR3 comprises 13 residues. Germline loops: CDR1 SGHTA, CDR2 FQGNSA. CDR3 in amino acids: CASSLGLFKEQFF. In DNA form, the CDR3 reads TGTGCCAGCAGCTTAGGACTTTTTAAAGAGCAGTTCTTC.

The chain uses TRBV7-9 and TRBJ1-4; 10 nucleotides line up with TRBD1. Germline trimming cut 5 bases from V and 0 bases from J; bases unmatched to any gene: 6. Germline V lookup: CDR1 SEHNR, CDR2 FQNEAQ (reference sequence). This CDR3 is built from 17 residues. The CDR3 DNA is TGTGCCAGCAGCCTGAGGACAGGGGGGGCAACTAATGAAAAACTGTTTTTT. Protein sequence: CASSLRTGGATNEKLFF.

The rearrangement links TRBV7-9 to TRBJ1-2, with 7 bases aligning to TRBD1. The CDR3 is 15 residues long. Germline V CDR1 and CDR2: SEHNR, FQNEAQ (reference sequence). V lost 3 bases to trimming and J lost 3 bases; unmatched junction nucleotides: 7. CDR3 in amino acids: CASSFLTGTDYGYTF. The DNA for the CDR3 is TGTGCCAGCAGCTTCTTAACCGGGACAGACTATGGCTACACCTTC.